The rows below give T cell receptor beta chains drawn from one sample of a study of OX40 agonist ivuxolimab in advanced cancers. Libraries were prepared by immunoSEQ multiplex PCR; TCRdb keeps only in-frame clonotypes and omits some of them. Here the sample spans 55,000 or so clones, approximately 86% being singletons. The sequencing used CD4+ or CD8+ T cells sorted from blood, collected in a trial of the OX40 agonist ivuxolimab. The receptors were gathered from an adult with an advanced solid tumor such as melanoma, head and neck, liver or kidney cancer. The CDR3 runs from the conserved cysteine through the conserved F or W. Each record gives: V gene, clone size, J gene, D gene, CDR3 DNA, CDR3 protein. The D gene is left open where the match is weak. Clone size is not always given. Where it is, it says once, few, many or a class for expanded clones.

TRBV11-2	-	TRBJ2-7	-	TGTGCCAGCAGCCCCAGCGGCGGACGGGGGAGGGGGGAGCAGTACTTC	CASSPSGGRGRGEQYF
TRBV11-3	-	TRBJ2-1	TRBD2	TGTGCCAGCAGCTTAGGCGGGAGAGGTGAGCAGTTCTTC	CASSLGGRGEQFF
TRBV5-4	-	TRBJ2-2	TRBD2	TGTGCCAGCAGCACTGGGACTAAGAAGAACACCGGGGAGCTGTTTTTT	CASSTGTKKNTGELFF
TRBV9	-	TRBJ2-7	-	TGTGCCAGCAGCCCCATCCCGGGTCTCACCAGCGAGCAGTACTTC	CASSPIPGLTSEQYF
TRBV10-2	-	TRBJ1-1	TRBD1	TGCGCCAGCAGGGAACAGGGGTTGAACACTGAAGCTTTCTTT	CASREQGLNTEAFF
TRBV7-6	many	TRBJ1-1	-	TGTGCCAGCAGCTTACAATCAGCGAACACTGAAGCTTTCTTT	CASSLQSANTEAFF
TRBV6-6	-	TRBJ2-3	-	TGTGCTAGCAGTTACAGTCCAGATACGCAGTATTTT	CASSYSPDTQYF
TRBV5-1	-	TRBJ2-1	-	TGCGCCAGCAGAGGGGGCGGGACAGTGTACAATGAGCAGTTCTTC	CASRGGGTVYNEQFF
TRBV6-1	-	TRBJ2-4	TRBD1	TGTGCCAGCAGTGAAGGAAGGGGCTGGGACAGGGGTGACATTCAGTACTTC	CASSEGRGWDRGDIQYF
TRBV5-4	-	TRBJ2-1	TRBD2	TGTGCCAGCAGTACCGGGACTAGCGGGATCTATGAGCAGTTCTTC	CASSTGTSGIYEQFF
TRBV2	-	TRBJ2-7	-	TGTGCCAGCAGTGGGGGGGGCTCTCTCTCCTACGAGCAGTACTTC	CASSGGGSLSYEQYF
TRBV7-9	-	TRBJ2-2	-	TGTGCCAGCAGGACCCCGGGCCCCAAGGCCGGGGAGCTGTTTTTT	CASRTPGPKAGELFF
TRBV27	-	TRBJ1-4	TRBD1	TGTGCCAGCAGTTCTGGACAGGGGCGAGTCGAAAAACTGTTTTTT	CASSSGQGRVEKLFF
TRBV18	-	TRBJ2-4	-	TGTGCCAGCTCACCACTAATAAGTCCGACCAAAAACATTCAGTACTTC	CASSPLISPTKNIQYF
TRBV21-1	-	TRBJ2-7	-	TGTGCCAGCATCCGACGAGGGCTTATCGGTTTGAGGCAGGGGTGTAGGTACGAGCAGTACTTC	CASIRRGLIGLRQGCRYEQYF